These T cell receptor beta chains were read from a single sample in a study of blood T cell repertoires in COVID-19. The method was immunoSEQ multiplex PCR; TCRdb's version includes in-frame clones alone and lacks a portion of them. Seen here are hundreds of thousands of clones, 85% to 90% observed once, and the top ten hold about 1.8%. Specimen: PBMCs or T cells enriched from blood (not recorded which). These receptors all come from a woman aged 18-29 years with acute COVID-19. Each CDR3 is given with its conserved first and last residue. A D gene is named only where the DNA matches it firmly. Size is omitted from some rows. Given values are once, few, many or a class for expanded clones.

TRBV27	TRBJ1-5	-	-	TGTGCCAGCAGTTTATCGTACAGGGTGGCTCAGCCCCAGCATTTT	CASSLSYRVAQPQHF
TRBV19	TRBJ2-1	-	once	TGTGCCAGTAGTAAGGGCAGGGGTTGGTCCGGTGAGCAGTTCTTC	CASSKGRGWSGEQFF
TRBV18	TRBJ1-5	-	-	TGTGCCAGCTCCCCTCGGGCGGGGGCGAGAGATCAGCCCCAGCATTTT	CASSPRAGARDQPQHF
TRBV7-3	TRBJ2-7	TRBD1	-	TGTGCCAGCAGCTTAATTTTCGACAGGGAGCACTACGAGCAGTACTTC	CASSLIFDREHYEQYF
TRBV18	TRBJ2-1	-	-	TGTGCCAGCTCACCGTCTGGCGGGACCCTCTACAATGAGCAGTTCTTC	CASSPSGGTLYNEQFF
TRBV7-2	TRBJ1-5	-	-	TGTGCCAGCAGCTTAGCGAGCGAAAGAGATCAGCCCCAGCATTTT	CASSLASERDQPQHF
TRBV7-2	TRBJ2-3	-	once	TGTGCCAGCAGCTTAGCGGGAGTCACAGATACGCAGTATTTT	CASSLAGVTDTQYF
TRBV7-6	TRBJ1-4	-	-	TGTGCCAGCAGTTCTGGTCCCATCCGGGAGGTGGTAAAACTGTTTTTT	CASSSGPIREVVKLFF
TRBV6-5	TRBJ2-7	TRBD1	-	TGTGCCAGCAGAACTAAGACAGGGGCTAAGTACGAGCAGTACTTC	CASRTKTGAKYEQYF
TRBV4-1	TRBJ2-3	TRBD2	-	TGCGCCAGCAGCCAGACTAGCGTTTCTGTCACAGATACGCAGTATTTT	CASSQTSVSVTDTQYF
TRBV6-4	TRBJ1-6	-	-	TGTGCCAGCAGTGAGCAGGCCATTAATTCACCCCTCCACTTT	CASSEQAINSPLHF
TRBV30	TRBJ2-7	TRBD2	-	TGTGCCTGGAGTGCGGGACTAGCGGTCTCCTACGAGCAGTACTTC	CAWSAGLAVSYEQYF
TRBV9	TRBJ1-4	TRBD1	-	TGTGCCAGCAGCGTAGACAGGGGAGAACTGTTTTTT	CASSVDRGELFF
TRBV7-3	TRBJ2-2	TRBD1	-	TGTGCCAGCAGCTTACGAGGCAGGGCAGGGGGCGGGGAGCTGTTTTTT	CASSLRGRAGGGELFF
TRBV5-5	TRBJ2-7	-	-	TGTGCCAGCAGCTTCAGCGGCTCCTCCTACGAGCAGTACTTC	CASSFSGSSYEQYF
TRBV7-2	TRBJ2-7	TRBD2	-	TGTGCCAGCAGCCCCCGGGCCCGACTAGCGGGAGACGAATACGAGCAGTACTTC	CASSPRARLAGDEYEQYF
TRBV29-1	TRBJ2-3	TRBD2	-	TGCAGCGTTGATTCCCTAGCGGGGCTCACAGATACGCAGTATTTT	CSVDSLAGLTDTQYF
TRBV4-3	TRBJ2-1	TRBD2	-	TGCGCCAGCAGCCAAGTTCCGGGACTAGCGGCGGTTGAGCAGTTCTTC	CASSQVPGLAAVEQFF
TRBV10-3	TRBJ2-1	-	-	TGTGCCATCAGTGCCGCAGACAATGAGCAGTTCTTC	CAISAADNEQFF
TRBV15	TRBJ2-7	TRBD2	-	TGTGCCACCAGCAGAGAAGGACTAGCGGGAGCCTACGAGCAGTACTTC	CATSREGLAGAYEQYF
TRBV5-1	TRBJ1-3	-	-	TGCGCCAGCACAGGGGAGCGGGGAAACACCATATATTTT	CASTGERGNTIYF
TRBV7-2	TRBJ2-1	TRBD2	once	TGTGCCAGCAGCTTAGCCGTGGGGGGGGAGCAGTTCTTC	CASSLAVGGEQFF
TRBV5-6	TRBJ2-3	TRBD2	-	TGTGCCAGCAGCTTGGTGCTAGCGGAGATGGGAGATACGCAGTATTTT	CASSLVLAEMGDTQYF
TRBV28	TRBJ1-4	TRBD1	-	TGTGCCAGCAGCTTTGGGCCCCGACAGGGGCAACTGTTTTTT	CASSFGPRQGQLFF
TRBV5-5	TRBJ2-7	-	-	TGTGCCAGCAGCCCCAGGTGGGAGGCCCAAAGGAGCTCCTACGAGCAGTACTTC	CASSPRWEAQRSSYEQYF
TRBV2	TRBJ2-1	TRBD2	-	TGTGCCAGCAGTCGCGGGAGTTACAATGAGCAGTTCTTC	CASSRGSYNEQFF
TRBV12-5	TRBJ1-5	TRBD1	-	TGTGCTAGTGGTTTGGTACTATCGGGCAGGGGGCGGAATCAGCCCCAGCATTTT	CASGLVLSGRGRNQPQHF
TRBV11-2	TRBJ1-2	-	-	TGTGCCAGCAGCTTGTACTCTGGCTACACCTTC	CASSLYSGYTF
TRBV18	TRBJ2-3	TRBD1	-	TGTGCCAGCTCACAAGGACAGGGCCCAGATACGCAGTATTTT	CASSQGQGPDTQYF
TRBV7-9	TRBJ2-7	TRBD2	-	TGTGCCAGCAGCTTCCCAGCGGGAGCAACCTACGAGCAGTACTTC	CASSFPAGATYEQYF
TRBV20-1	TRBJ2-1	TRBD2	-	TGCAGTGCTACAATATGGGACTACCAGTTCTTC	CSATIWDYQFF
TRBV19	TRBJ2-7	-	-	TGTGCCAGTAGTATGGGGCTGACCTACGAGCAGTACTTC	CASSMGLTYEQYF
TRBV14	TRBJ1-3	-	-	TGTGCCAGCAGCCAAGATTCGGCTGGAAACACCATATATTTT	CASSQDSAGNTIYF
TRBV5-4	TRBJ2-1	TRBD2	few	TGTGCCAGCAGCGCTAAGTCCGGGACTAGCGGGAGTTACAATGAGCAGTTCTTC	CASSAKSGTSGSYNEQFF
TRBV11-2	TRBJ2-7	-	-	TGTGCCAGCAGCTTTATCCCGAGCGGCCACGAGCAGTACTTC	CASSFIPSGHEQYF
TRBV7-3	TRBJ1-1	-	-	TGTGCCAGCAGCTTAACGCCAGGGATCACTGAAGCTTTCTTT	CASSLTPGITEAFF
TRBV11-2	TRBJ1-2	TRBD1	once	TGTGCCAGCAGCCCAGGGACAGGGAGACTGTATGGCTACACCTTC	CASSPGTGRLYGYTF
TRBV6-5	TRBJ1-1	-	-	TGTGCCAGCAGTTCCCCGGGACAAATGAACACTGAAGCTTTCTTT	CASSSPGQMNTEAFF
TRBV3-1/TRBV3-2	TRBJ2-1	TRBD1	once	TGTGCCAGCAGCCCAAGTTACGACAGGGACTACAATGAGCAGTTCTTC	CASSPSYDRDYNEQFF
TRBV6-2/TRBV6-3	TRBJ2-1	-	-	TGTGCCAGCAGTTACCAGGGCTACAATGAGCAGTTCTTC	CASSYQGYNEQFF
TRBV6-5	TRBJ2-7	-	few	TGTGCCAGCAGTTACACAGGGAACTACGAGCAGTACTTC	CASSYTGNYEQYF
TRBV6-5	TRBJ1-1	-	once	TGTGCCAGCAGTTACGGGCAGTCAGATAGGGCTTTCTTT	CASSYGQSDRAFF
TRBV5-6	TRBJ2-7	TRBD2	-	TGTGCCAGCAGCTTGACGGCTAGCGGGAGACGCGAGCAGTACTTC	CASSLTASGRREQYF
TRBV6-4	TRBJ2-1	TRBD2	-	TGTGCCAGCAGTGAGACTAGCGGCCTTTCAAACAATGAGCAGTTCTTC	CASSETSGLSNNEQFF
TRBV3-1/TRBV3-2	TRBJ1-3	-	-	TGTGCCAGCAGCCTCCTCCCGTTCGGGGGAGCTGGAAACACCATATATTTT	CASSLLPFGGAGNTIYF
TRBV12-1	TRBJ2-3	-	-	TGTGCCAGCAGCGCCCCTCTGAGCGGGAAGGCGCAGTATTTT	CASSAPLSGKAQYF
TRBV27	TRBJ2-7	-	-	TGTGCCAGCAACCCAATACCGGGACTTTGGTACGAGCAGTACTTC	CASNPIPGLWYEQYF
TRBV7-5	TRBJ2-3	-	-	TGTGCCAGAAGCTGTTACAGGGGTTCTAATAGCACAGATACGCAGTATTTT	CARSCYRGSNSTDTQYF
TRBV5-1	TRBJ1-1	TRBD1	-	TGCGCCAGCAGCTTGGGTTACAGGGGGCAGGGAAACACTGAAGCTTTCTTT	CASSLGYRGQGNTEAFF
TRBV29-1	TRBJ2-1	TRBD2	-	TGCAGCGTTGAATGGGTAGCGGGACAGTTCTTC	CSVEWVAGQFF
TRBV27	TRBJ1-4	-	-	TGTGCCAGCAGGCAGGGTGAAAAACTGTTTTTT	CASRQGEKLFF
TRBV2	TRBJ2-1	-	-	TGTGCCAGCAGTGATCGGGTGAGGGGGTCTAACAATGAGCAGTTCTTC	CASSDRVRGSNNEQFF
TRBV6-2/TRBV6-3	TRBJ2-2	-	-	TGTGCCAGCCGCCGGAGGGGGCTATCCACCGGGGAGCTGTTTTTT	CASRRRGLSTGELFF
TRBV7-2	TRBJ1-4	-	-	TGTGCCAGCAGCTTCGTTATAAATGAAAAACTGTTTTTT	CASSFVINEKLFF
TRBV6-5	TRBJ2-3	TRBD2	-	TGTGCCAGCAGTTACGGGTTAGCGGGTTCAGATACGCAGTATTTT	CASSYGLAGSDTQYF
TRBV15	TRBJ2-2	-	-	TGTGCCACCAGCAGTCAGGGGAACACCGGGGAGCTGTTTTTT	CATSSQGNTGELFF
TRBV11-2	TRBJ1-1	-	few	TGTGCCAGCAGCTTAGCGGGGGAGGGAAAAGATGAAGCTTTCTTT	CASSLAGEGKDEAFF